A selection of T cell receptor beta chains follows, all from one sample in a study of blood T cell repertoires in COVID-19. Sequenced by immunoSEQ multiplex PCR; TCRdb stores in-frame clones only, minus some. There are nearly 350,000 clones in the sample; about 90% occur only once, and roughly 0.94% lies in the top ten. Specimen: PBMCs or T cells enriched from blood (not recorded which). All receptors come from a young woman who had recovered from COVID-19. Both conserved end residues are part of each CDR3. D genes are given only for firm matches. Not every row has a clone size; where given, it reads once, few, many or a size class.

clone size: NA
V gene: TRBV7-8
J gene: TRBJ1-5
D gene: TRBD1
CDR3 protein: CASSPPGGTGTGVRQPQHF
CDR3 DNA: TGTGCCAGCAGCCCCCCCGGGGGGACCGGGACAGGGGTTCGGCAGCCCCAGCATTTT

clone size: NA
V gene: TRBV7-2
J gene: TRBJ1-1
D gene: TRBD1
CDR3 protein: CASSLAALWTGTTEAFF
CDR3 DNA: TGTGCCAGCAGCTTAGCCGCGTTATGGACAGGGACCACTGAAGCTTTCTTT

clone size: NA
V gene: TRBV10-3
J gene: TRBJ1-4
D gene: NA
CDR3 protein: CAISDGSGEKLFF
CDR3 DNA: TGTGCCATCAGTGACGGGAGTGGGGAAAAACTGTTTTTT

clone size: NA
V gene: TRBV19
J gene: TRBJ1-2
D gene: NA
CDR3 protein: CASTTRQGNGYTF
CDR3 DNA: TGTGCCAGTACGACACGCCAGGGTAATGGCTACACCTTC

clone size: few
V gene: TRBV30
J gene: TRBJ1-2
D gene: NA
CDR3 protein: CAWTQNYGYTF
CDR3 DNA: TGTGCCTGGACCCAGAACTATGGCTACACCTTC

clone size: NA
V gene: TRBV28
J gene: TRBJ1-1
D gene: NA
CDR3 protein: CASSLQATNTEAFF
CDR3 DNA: TGTGCCAGCAGTTTACAGGCCACGAACACTGAAGCTTTCTTT

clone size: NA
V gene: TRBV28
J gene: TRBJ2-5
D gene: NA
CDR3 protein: CASSQVQGHQGQETQYF
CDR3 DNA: TGTGCCAGCAGCCAAGTCCAGGGGCACCAAGGCCAAGAGACCCAGTACTTC

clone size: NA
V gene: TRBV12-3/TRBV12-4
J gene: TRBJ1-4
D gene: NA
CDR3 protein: CASRKGSNEKLFF
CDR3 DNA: TGTGCCAGCAGGAAAGGGAGTAATGAAAAACTGTTTTTT

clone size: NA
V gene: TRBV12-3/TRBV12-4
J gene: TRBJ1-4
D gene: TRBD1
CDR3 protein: CASKGQSHEKLFF
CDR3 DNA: TGTGCCAGTAAGGGACAGAGCCATGAAAAACTGTTTTTT

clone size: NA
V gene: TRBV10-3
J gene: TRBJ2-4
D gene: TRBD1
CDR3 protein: CAITRDQGDIQYF
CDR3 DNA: TGTGCCATCACTCGAGACCAGGGGGACATTCAGTACTTC

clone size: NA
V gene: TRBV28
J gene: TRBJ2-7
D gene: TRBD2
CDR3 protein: CASSSYSGGEVEQYF
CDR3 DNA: TGTGCCAGCAGTTCATATAGCGGGGGGGAAGTCGAGCAGTACTTC

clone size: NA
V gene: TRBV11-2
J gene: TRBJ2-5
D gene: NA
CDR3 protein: CASSMRQVQETQYF
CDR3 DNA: TGTGCCAGCAGCATGCGACAAGTCCAAGAGACCCAGTACTTC

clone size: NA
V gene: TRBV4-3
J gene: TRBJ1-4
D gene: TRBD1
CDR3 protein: CASSQNRDRGPRNEKLFF
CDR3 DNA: TGCGCCAGCAGCCAAAACCGGGACAGGGGACCCCGGAATGAAAAACTGTTTTTT

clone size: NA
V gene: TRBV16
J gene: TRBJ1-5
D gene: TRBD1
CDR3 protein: CASSPLKPGQGVGQPQHF
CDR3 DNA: TGTGCCAGCAGCCCCCTAAAACCGGGACAGGGAGTTGGTCAGCCCCAGCATTTT

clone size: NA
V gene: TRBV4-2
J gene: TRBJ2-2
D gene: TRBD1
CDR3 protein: CASSQGQGNTGELFF
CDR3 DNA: TGTGCCAGCAGCCAGGGACAGGGGAACACCGGGGAGCTGTTTTTT

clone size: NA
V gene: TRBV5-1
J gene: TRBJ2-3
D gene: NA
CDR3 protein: CASSLEGRVADTQYF
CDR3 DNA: TGCGCCAGCAGCTTAGAGGGAAGAGTGGCAGATACGCAGTATTTT

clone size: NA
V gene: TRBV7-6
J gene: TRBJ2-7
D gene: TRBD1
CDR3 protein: CASSYGAGTGVYEQYF
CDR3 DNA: TGTGCCAGCAGCTACGGGGCCGGGACAGGGGTCTACGAGCAGTACTTC

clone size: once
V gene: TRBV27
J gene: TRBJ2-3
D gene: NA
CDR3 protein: CASSLSPRDTQYF
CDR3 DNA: TGTGCCAGCAGTTTATCCCCCCGAGATACGCAGTATTTT

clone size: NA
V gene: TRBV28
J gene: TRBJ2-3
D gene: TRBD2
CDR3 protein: CASSYGLAWNTQYF
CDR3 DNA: TGTGCCAGCAGTTACGGACTAGCGTGGAATACGCAGTATTTT

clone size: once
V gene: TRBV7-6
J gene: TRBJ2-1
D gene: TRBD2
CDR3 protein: CASSLEASGARNEQFF
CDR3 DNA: TGTGCCAGCAGCTTAGAGGCTAGCGGGGCCCGAAATGAGCAGTTCTTC

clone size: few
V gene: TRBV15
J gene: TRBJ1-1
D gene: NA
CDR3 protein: CATSRAVNTEAFF
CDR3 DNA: TGTGCCACCAGCAGAGCCGTGAACACTGAAGCTTTCTTT

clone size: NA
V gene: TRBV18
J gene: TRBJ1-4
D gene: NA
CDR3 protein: CASSPQQEYNEKLFF
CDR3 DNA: TGTGCCAGCTCACCTCAACAGGAATACAATGAAAAACTGTTTTTT

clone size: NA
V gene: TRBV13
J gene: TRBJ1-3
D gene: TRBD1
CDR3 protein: CASSLGRTGGNTIYF
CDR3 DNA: TGTGCCAGCAGCTTAGGGAGGACAGGGGGGAACACCATATATTTT

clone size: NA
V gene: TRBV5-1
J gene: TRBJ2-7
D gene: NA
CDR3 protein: CASSLEAGAREQYF
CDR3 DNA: TGCGCCAGCAGCTTGGAGGCGGGGGCTCGCGAGCAGTACTTC